This T cell receptor (beta chain) was profiled in a study of beta chain features in type 1 diabetes (dated by TCRdb to the late 2010s). Some background on the complete study: Mean age, gender distribution, total cell number and subset yield were not different between patients and healthy donors. A total of 85 million to 140 million sorted cells were examined across all samples, and the number of cells per subset was strongly correlated with RNA yield. In the study, TCRB repertoires of sorted circulating CD4+ T cell subsets from recently diagnosed type 1 diabetes patients were compared with those of matched healthy donors. Whereas all 28 donors provided naive and central memory subsets, regulatory and stem cell-like memory subsets were isolated from just 8 patients and about eight healthy donors.

Each donor gave one peripheral blood draw, averaging around 120 mL, which was collected into heparinised tubes. A BD FACSAria II was used to sort naive, central memory, regulatory and stem cell-like memory CD4+ T cells with a panel that included CD45RO, CCR7, CD25, CD127, CD95 and CD27. All sorted populations exceeded 95% purity. PBMCs were separated immediately by Lymphoprep density gradient centrifugation and were stained directly, without being cultured. So that batch effects would be minimized, each experiment stained and sorted samples in pairs, pairing one healthy donor with one patient. This clone appeared a single time. Its cognate antigen has yet to be identified. Per-nucleotide qualities are absent, and no much larger clonotype sits a single base away. The germline V gene encodes CDR1 MGHRA and CDR2 YSYEKL. Ends trimmed: V by 4 bases, J by 5 bases; bases unmatched to a gene: 9. From the cysteine up to the phenylalanine, the CDR3 has a length of 16 residues. Of the read, only the CDR3 DNA is kept; its 48 bases are in frame from base 1.

The entire isolated RNA was reverse transcribed using the High Capacity cDNA Reverse Transcription Kit, and thus expressed TCRB transcripts were sequenced. Deep immunoSEQ sequencing was performed on naive, central memory and regulatory T cell samples, with an average of roughly 3.3 million total reads per sample. After sorted cells were lysed in RLT buffer, RNA was extracted with DNase-treated RNeasy Micro or Mini kits, with the choice depending on cell number. To prevent cross-contamination, each cell subset was processed individually, whereas patient and healthy donor samples were processed jointly. The immunoSEQ multiplex PCR was used to amplify TCRB sequences from cDNA, generating 87-bp fragments that spanned the CDR3 region. Amplicons were sequenced on the Illumina HiSeq platform. Regarding the original processing steps: Synthetic template baselines were used to correct PCR bias computationally, reads within Hamming distance 2 were collapsed, and singletons that could not be merged were discarded. Reads were aligned against IMGT so that V, D and J genes, CDR3 length and insertions or deletions at six rearrangement sites could be assigned. Clonotype counts were normalized to sorted cell number within each subset before computing true diversity and Gini coefficients with the tcR R package. The overlap coefficient, calculated on TCRB nucleotide sequences, was used to measure repertoire sharing. As a proxy for the pre-selection repertoire, out-of-frame TCRB sequences from naive cells were analyzed. The immuneACCESS repertoire file appears here via TCRdb, limited to in-frame rearrangements. These files lack a portion of the clones; in checked studies, under half of the deficit traces to unresolved V genes, and the cause of the others is not known. V, J and clone size reflect that table, while D and trimming were determined from the DNA. For this sample there are a few hundred thousand clones; around 28% appear just once. Roughly 0.066% of the sample lies in the top ten.

Overall study outcomes, separate from this receptor: Fewer insertions and more nucleotide deletions at VDJ recombination sites were observed in patients with type 1 diabetes, implying thymic rearrangement abnormalities. HLA sub-analyses involved small numbers of individuals, so any influence of HLA type on TCRB rearrangement remained unresolved. Type 1 diabetes patients showed a moderate but significant shortening of TCRB CDR3 length in all four CD4+ subsets. Because cDNA rather than genomic DNA was sequenced, highly expressing activated cells could have been over-represented, although no difference in activation and CD3 levels was found between groups. Naive, central memory and regulatory TCRB repertoires appeared to be more similar among patients than among healthy donors. PCR might favor shorter templates, but patient and control samples were amplified and corrected together, so any skew would affect both groups equally.

The receptor's source is a young man in good health. The specimen was naive CD4+ T cells from blood. In the paper's terms, the cell subset or site label means: true naive CD4+ T cells. The rearranged chain carries TRBV4-1 and TRBJ2-7; the junction holds 12 bases that match TRBD1. The nucleotide sequence is given as TGCGCCAGCAGCCCTTCAGGGGGACAGGGGGCCCACGAGCAGTACTTC. This encodes CASSPSGGQGAHEQYF.